This is a list of T cell receptor beta chains from one sample in a study of radiation and T cells in renal cell carcinoma. Generated by immunoSEQ multiplex PCR, the TCRdb table keeps only in-frame clones and is missing some. The table shows 150,000 or so clones, with 88% occurring only once. The specimen comprised blood, sampled from a patient whose treatment included radiotherapy and nephrectomy. The receptors originated from a woman in her 50s with renal cell carcinoma. Each CDR3 is given with its conserved first and last residue. The D gene is left open where the match is weak. Size values are once, few and many counts, or a class for expanded clones, and some rows have none.

TRBV19	TRBJ1-1	-	few	CASSMRPTGNTEAFF	TGTGCCAGTAGTATGCGACCGACAGGCAACACTGAAGCTTTCTTT
TRBV6-1	TRBJ2-2	-	-	CASSDPGHGGAGELFF	TGTGCCAGCAGTGATCCCGGGCATGGGGGCGCCGGGGAGCTGTTTTTT
TRBV29-1	TRBJ2-7	-	-	CSVERGGEQYF	TGCAGCGTTGAAAGAGGGGGCGAGCAGTACTTC
TRBV15	TRBJ2-2	TRBD2	-	CATSSPHTAAGVTGELFF	TGTGCCACCAGCAGTCCCCACACTGCAGCGGGGGTAACCGGGGAGCTGTTTTTT
TRBV2	TRBJ2-3	TRBD2	once	CARTRTSVYTSTDTQYF	TGTGCCAGGACACGGACTAGCGTATATACTAGCACAGATACGCAGTATTTT
TRBV29-1	TRBJ2-2	-	-	CSVFGGTGELFF	TGCAGCGTTTTCGGGGGAACCGGGGAGCTGTTTTTT
TRBV7-4	TRBJ1-5	-	once	CASSPKNWQASNQPQHF	TGTGCCAGCAGTCCCAAAAATTGGCAGGCTAGCAATCAGCCCCAGCATTTT
TRBV6-5	TRBJ1-2	-	-	CASSGGTLGYTF	TGTGCCAGCAGCGGCGGGACTCTTGGCTACACCTTC
TRBV11-2	TRBJ1-5	-	-	CASSSPRGNQPQHF	TGTGCCAGCAGCTCCCCGAGAGGGAATCAGCCCCAGCATTTT
TRBV6-5	TRBJ2-7	-	-	CASSSIEGGTYEQYF	TGTGCCAGCAGCTCAATCGAGGGGGGAACCTACGAGCAGTACTTC